Shown below are 28 T cell receptor beta chains from a single sample sequenced in a study of blood T cells in healthy people across ages. A second PCR of roughly 7 to 11 cycles used a sample-barcoded 5' primer and a J-beta primer mix. MiXCR was run by TCRdb on the 5' RACE reads, yielding one entry per CDR3 protein. The top ten hold over 15% of the sample, which has about 650,000 distinct CDR3 sequences, about 32% seen once. The sample consisted of blood. All receptors come from a woman older than 75 in good health.

The sample holds a few counts of this clonotype. The chain recombines TRBV4-2 with TRBJ1-1; D unclear. The CDR3 contains 16 residues. The V end lost 5 bases, the J end lost 1 base, and 17 bases lay between the germline ends. Germline CDR1 and CDR2: LGHNA and YNFKEQ. Written as DNA, the CDR3 is TGTGCCAGCAGCTCCTTAGAGGGTCGGGGGAACACTGAAGCTTTCTTT. Amino acids: CASSSLEGRGNTEAFF.

This clonotype occurred many times. V and J are TRBV14 and TRBJ2-7; 7 bases are shared with TRBD1. Germline V gives CDR1 SGHDN, CDR2 FVKESK. This CDR3 region has 15 residues. Losses at the gene ends were 1 base for V and 0 bases for J; bases not matched to a gene: 3. The CDR3 here is CASSQVQGFSYEQYF. CDR3 nucleotides: TGTGCCAGCAGCCAAGTACAGGGGTTCTCCTACGAGCAGTACTTC.

In this sample, this clonotype turned up a few times. A much larger clone sits a single nucleotide away, making a read error possible. The V gene is TRBV14, the J gene TRBJ2-1; D gene unclear. Near its end, the DNA agrees better with TRBJ2-7, so the J call may be wrong. The CDR3 contains 13 residues. The germline gives CDR1 SGHDN, CDR2 FVKESK. In DNA, the CDR3 is TGTGCCAGCAGCCAGGTAGTCTACAATGAGCAGTACTTC. Translated: CASSQVVYNEQYF.

Many counts were recorded for this clonotype. This chain uses TRBV6-1 with TRBJ2-5; TRBD1 aligns across 10 bases. Germline CDR1 and CDR2: MNHNS and SASEGT. Trimming removed 5 bases from V and 9 bases from J; junction bases left unmatched: 15. This CDR3 has 16 residues. This CDR3 reads CASSPRLTGQGRSQYF. Written as DNA, the CDR3 is TGTGCCAGCAGTCCTCGACTCACGGGACAGGGGAGGTCCCAGTACTTC.

Details on this clonotype: A much bigger clone sits one base away, suggesting this may be a read error. The chain employs TRBV28 and TRBJ2-3; D is perhaps TRBD1 or TRBD2 (6 bases each). The V gene lost 4 bases and the J gene lost 3 bases, with 20 bases spanning the gap. CDR3 length: 17 amino acids. Germline CDR1 MDHEN, CDR2 SYDVKM. CDR3 coding DNA: TGTGCCAGCAGTTACCCCAAAGGGGGGCGGAGGACAGATACGCAGTATTTT. Translation gives CASSYPKGGRRTDTQYF. The complete variable domain, with remaining parts taken from reference TRBV28 and TRBJ2-3, reads DVKVTQSSRYLVKRTGEKVFLECVQDMDHENMFWYRQDPGLGLRLIYFSYDVKMKEKGDIPEGYSVSREKKERFSLILESASTNQTSMYLCASSYPKGGRRTDTQYFGPGTRLTVL.

The chain couples TRBV3-1 to TRBJ2-6; D ambiguous. Germline CDR1 LGHDT, CDR2 YNNKEL (reference sequence). The CDR3 covers 13 residues. Trimming removed 2 bases at V and 4 bases at J, with 3 bases between. In DNA, the CDR3 is TGTGCCAGCAGCCAAACCGGGGCCAACGTCCTGACTTTC. Protein sequence: CASSQTGANVLTF.

This clonotype was counted ten times or more. This chain uses TRBV5-1 with TRBJ2-7, with TRBD2 as a possible D gene (7 bases). The CDR3 length is 16 residues. Germline V gives CDR1 SGHRS, CDR2 YFSETQ. Trimming left V 2 bases short and J 6 bases short, with 21 bases between. CDR3 sequence reads: CASSFRGAGAGSEQYF. The CDR3 DNA sequence: TGCGCCAGCAGCTTCCGCGGGGCGGGGGCAGGATCCGAGCAGTACTTC.

This clonotype showed up many times. J is TRBJ2-3 and V is TRBV27, with D hard to call. Germline-derived CDR1 and CDR2 are MNHEY and SMNVEV (reference sequence). The V gene lost 2 bases and the J gene lost 0 bases, with 6 bases spanning the gap. CDR3 length: 14 residues. The CDR3 region has the DNA TGTGCCAGCAGTTTAACGGTTAGCACAGATACGCAGTATTTT. Amino acid sequence: CASSLTVSTDTQYF.

This clonotype was detected a few times. With a much larger clone just one base away, this may be a read error. The gene calls are TRBV20-1 and TRBJ2-7; TRBD2 matches 11 bases. Germline assignment: CDR1 DFQATT and CDR2 SNEGSKA (reference sequence). The CDR3 is 14 residues long. V lost 4 bases and J lost 7; bases outside the gene matches: 9. The CDR3 coding sequence is TGCAGTGCTATTCTCCTAGCGGGGGGTAATGAGCAGTACTTC. This codes for CSAILLAGGNEQYF.

There are many counts of this clonotype. The chain joins TRBV9 to TRBJ1-2; no firm D call. The CDR3 loop spans 14 amino acids. Germline lookup yields CDR1 SGDLS and CDR2 YYNGEE. The germline V and J ends were trimmed by 0 bases and 1 base, with 7 bases remaining between them. CDR3 residues: CASSVATDNYGYTF. The CDR3 DNA sequence: TGTGCCAGCAGCGTAGCTACTGATAACTATGGCTACACCTTC. The full variable domain, in which reference TRBV9 and TRBJ1-2 provide the parts outside the CDR3, is DSGVTQTPKHLITATGQRVTLRCSPRSGDLSVYWYQQSLDQGLQFLIQYYNGEERAKGNILERFSAQQFPDLHSELNLSSLELGDSALYFCASSVATDNYGYTFGSGTRLTVV.

This clonotype was seen ten or more times. V is TRBV20-1 and J is TRBJ2-3; D is possibly TRBD2 (6 bases). The V gene lost 3 bases and the J gene lost 6 bases, with 10 bases spanning the gap. CDR3 length equals 12 residues. Germline V gene sequence: CDR1 DFQATT, CDR2 SNEGSKA (reference sequence). The chain's CDR3 is CSARPLADTQYF. The CDR3 DNA follows: TGCAGTGCTAGGCCCCTAGCGGATACGCAGTATTTT.

This clonotype occurred many times. The chain has TRBV2 and TRBJ2-5, with D hard to call. Germline lookup yields CDR1 SNHLY and CDR2 FYNNEI. The CDR3 length is 15 residues. V was trimmed by 2 bases and J by 1 base, leaving 11 bases between them. The CDR3 sequence is CASSEYGGIQETQYF. CDR3 coding DNA: TGTGCCAGCAGTGAATACGGTGGGATCCAAGAGACCCAGTACTTC.

In this sample, this clonotype turned up many times. This chain links TRBV20-1 with TRBJ2-1; D call uncertain. CDR1 is DFQATT, CDR2 SNEGSKA, per germline (reference sequence). V gave up 4 bases and J gave up 0 bases, with 4 bases separating them. This CDR3 has 12 amino acids. The CDR3, as DNA: TGCAGTGCTAAGAGCTCCTACAATGAGCAGTTCTTC. As protein: CSAKSSYNEQFF.

The chain combines TRBV3-1 with TRBJ1-4; D unresolved. The CDR3 spans 12 residues. The V gene lost 3 bases and the J gene lost 4 bases, with 3 bases spanning the gap. CDR1 is LGHDT and CDR2 is YNNKEL in the germline V gene (reference sequence). In nucleotides, the CDR3 is TGTGCCAGCAGCCACAGTAATGAAAAACTGTTTTTT. Its protein product is CASSHSNEKLFF.

To note about this clonotype: One junction end disagrees with the germline gene, perhaps due to a read error. The rearrangement joins TRBV7-2 to TRBJ2-1, with 8 positions matching TRBD2. This CDR3 comprises 15 residues. Germline V gene data show CDR1 as SGHTA and CDR2 as FQGNSA. The CDR3 nucleotides are TGTGCCAGCGGCTTAGCCGGGGGGGCCTACAATGAGCAGTTCTTC. Its protein is CASGLAGGAYNEQFF.

In its sample, this clonotype was seen many times. The rearrangement links TRBV11-3 to TRBJ2-6, with a weak D call TRBD1 (6 bases). Germline V gene lookup returns CDR1 SGHNT and CDR2 YENEEA. CDR3 size: 17 residues. Trimming took off 5 bases at V and 1 base at J, with 15 bases between the two ends. The CDR3 DNA reads as TGTGCCAGCAGCCCCCGCCAGGGGATATCTGGGGCCAACGTCCTGACTTTC. Translated, it gives CASSPRQGISGANVLTF. The entire variable domain, with the rest obtained from reference TRBV11-3 and TRBJ2-6, is as follows: EAGVVQSPRYKIIEKKQPVAFWCNPISGHNTLYWYLQNLGQGPELLIRYENEEAVDDSQLPKDRFSAERLKGVDSTLKIQPAELGDSAVYLCASSPRQGISGANVLTFGAGSRLTVL.

This clonotype was observed a few times. This rearrangement joins TRBV5-4 to TRBJ2-2; D gene uncertain. V was trimmed by 5 bases and J by 1 base, leaving 12 bases between them. The germline V gene has CDR1 SGHNT and CDR2 YYREEE (reference sequence). This CDR3 has 15 amino acids. The CDR3 loop is CASRNNRENTGELFF. The CDR3 DNA follows: TGTGCCAGCAGAAATAATAGGGAGAACACCGGGGAGCTGTTTTTT.

This clonotype showed up many times. The V call is TRBV28, the J call TRBJ1-2; D gene unclear. Germline CDR1 MDHEN, CDR2 SYDVKM. V lost 2 bases to trimming and J lost 2 bases, with 18 bases between them. The CDR3 totals 17 residues. The CDR3 spells CASSLTKALTKNYGYTF. In nucleotides, the CDR3 is TGTGCCAGCAGTTTAACGAAGGCCCTAACCAAGAACTATGGCTACACCTTC.

This sequence joins TRBV20-1 and TRBJ1-5, with D unclear. The CDR3 covers 14 residues. V dropped 5 bases and J dropped 4 bases, with 15 bases sitting between them. In germline, CDR1 is DFQATT, CDR2 SNEGSKA (reference sequence). DNA for the CDR3: TGCAGTGCTGGCGGAACAGTGGGGAATCAGCCCCAGCATTTT. Translating it yields CSAGGTVGNQPQHF.

This clonotype was found many times. This chain uses TRBV6-6 with TRBJ1-5; D might be TRBD1 (5 bases). V shed 10 bases and J shed 7 bases, with 17 bases lying between them. This CDR3 has 13 amino acids. Germline V CDR1 and CDR2: MNHNY, SVGAGI (reference sequence). The CDR3 loop reads CANGAGPSQPQHF. Written as DNA, the CDR3 is TGTGCCAACGGGGCCGGGCCGAGCCAGCCCCAGCATTTT.

The chain employs TRBV10-3 and TRBJ2-7, with 7 bases lining up with TRBD2. V dropped 1 base and J dropped 2; count of bases not matched to a gene: 2. Germline lookup yields CDR1 ENHRY and CDR2 SYGVKD. The CDR3 runs 14 residues. CDR3 in DNA: TGTGCCATCAGTGAGTTTGGACTAGCCTACGAGCAGTACTTC. It codes for CAISEFGLAYEQYF.

Concerning this clonotype: A much larger clone is a single base away; this may be a read error. The chain joins TRBV12-3 or TRBV12-4 to TRBJ2-3; 10 bases are a match to TRBD2. The CDR3 totals 16 residues. The chain's CDR3 is CASSLVAGGTSDAQYF. Here the CDR3 DNA reads TGTGCCAGCAGTTTGGTAGCGGGGGGAACTTCAGATGCGCAGTATTTT.

J is TRBJ2-1 and V is TRBV20-1; 10 bases match TRBD2. The J segment lost 0 bases and the V segment lost 0 bases, leaving 2 bases of the junction unmatched. Germline loops: CDR1 DFQATT, CDR2 SNEGSKA (reference sequence). CDR3 length: 16 amino acids. Here the CDR3 reads CSARDSSGSSYNEQFF. The CDR3 DNA reads as TGCAGTGCTAGAGATTCTAGCGGGAGCTCCTACAATGAGCAGTTCTTC.

There are a few counts of this clonotype. The V call is TRBV2, the J call TRBJ1-1; no clear D gene. V gave up 5 bases and J gave up 10 bases, with 20 bases separating them. The CDR3 length is 14 residues. Germline V gene lookup returns CDR1 SNHLY and CDR2 FYNNEI. Here the CDR3 reads CASSLLSRRERAFF. As DNA, the CDR3 is TGTGCCAGCAGTTTACTGAGTCGACGGGAAAGAGCTTTCTTT.

The chain carries TRBV20-1 and TRBJ2-7; D might be TRBD2 (5 bases). Germline CDR1 DFQATT, CDR2 SNEGSKA (reference sequence). The CDR3 sequence is 13 residues long. Trimming removed 6 bases at V and 5 bases at J, with 17 bases between. The CDR3 coding sequence is TGCAGTGCCTCACGTAGCGTTTCCCACGAGCAGTACTTC. This encodes CSASRSVSHEQYF.

The chain uses TRBV3-1 and TRBJ1-5; 8 bases match TRBD1. The junction had 4 bases not matched to a gene; V was cut back by 3 bases and J by 6 bases. There are 14 residues in the CDR3. Germline assignment: CDR1 LGHDT and CDR2 YNNKEL (reference sequence). For the CDR3, the DNA is TGTGCCAGCAGCCACGGACAGGGTGGTCAGCCCCAGCATTTT. This translates into CASSHGQGGQPQHF.

In this sample, this clonotype turned up many times. The chain joins TRBV20-1 to TRBJ2-1, with 9 bases that match TRBD2. This CDR3 has 14 residues. The V segment lost 6 bases and the J segment 4 bases; nucleotides outside the gene matches: 7. Germline V CDR1 and CDR2: DFQATT, SNEGSKA (reference sequence). CDR3 in amino acids: CSAQTSGPYNEQFF. The CDR3 bases are TGCAGTGCGCAAACTAGCGGGCCTTACAATGAGCAGTTCTTC.

This clonotype showed up many times. The chain joins TRBV7-2 to TRBJ1-4, with D unresolved. Trimming took 3 bases from V and 8 from J, leaving 4 bases between them. This CDR3 has 11 amino acids. Germline V gene sequence: CDR1 SGHTA, CDR2 FQGNSA. In DNA, the CDR3 is TGTGCCAGCAGCTTCTCGGAAAAACTGTTTTTT. Its protein is CASSFSEKLFF. The whole variable domain, remainder taken from reference TRBV7-2 and TRBJ1-4, is GAGVSQSPSNKVTEKGKDVELRCDPISGHTALYWYRQSLGQGLEFLIYFQGNSAPDKSGLPSDRFSAERTGGSVSTLTIQRTQQEDSAVYLCASSFSEKLFFGSGTQLSVL.